The clone carrying this T cell receptor (beta chain) was observed at least ten times. Its antigen is as yet unknown. The source of the sample is a study of T cell repertoires in cytomegalovirus infection. Whole-study results and caveats: Cumulative public TCR beta family frequency identified carriers of CMV plus the relevant HLA. CMV-specific HLA-C-restricted TCR beta clonotypes dominated the ex vivo response.

Germline V lookup: CDR1 MDHEN, CDR2 SYDVKM. CDR3 length: 15 residues. J was trimmed by 4 bases and V by 7 bases; bases with no gene match: 12. MiXCR, applied by TCRdb to the reads, yields one record per CDR3 protein. Of approximately 490,000 distinct CDR3 sequences in the sample, 11% were seen once. The clonotype comes from a human donor in good health (CMV status not recorded). Some clones in this sample may be carry-over from other donors' samples. The sequenced material came from PBMCs. The chain couples TRBV28 to TRBJ1-2; 7 nucleotides match TRBD1. For the CDR3, the DNA is TGTGCCAGCATCACAAGGGACAGATTAAGCTATGGCTACACCTTC. This sequence encodes CASITRDRLSYGYTF.